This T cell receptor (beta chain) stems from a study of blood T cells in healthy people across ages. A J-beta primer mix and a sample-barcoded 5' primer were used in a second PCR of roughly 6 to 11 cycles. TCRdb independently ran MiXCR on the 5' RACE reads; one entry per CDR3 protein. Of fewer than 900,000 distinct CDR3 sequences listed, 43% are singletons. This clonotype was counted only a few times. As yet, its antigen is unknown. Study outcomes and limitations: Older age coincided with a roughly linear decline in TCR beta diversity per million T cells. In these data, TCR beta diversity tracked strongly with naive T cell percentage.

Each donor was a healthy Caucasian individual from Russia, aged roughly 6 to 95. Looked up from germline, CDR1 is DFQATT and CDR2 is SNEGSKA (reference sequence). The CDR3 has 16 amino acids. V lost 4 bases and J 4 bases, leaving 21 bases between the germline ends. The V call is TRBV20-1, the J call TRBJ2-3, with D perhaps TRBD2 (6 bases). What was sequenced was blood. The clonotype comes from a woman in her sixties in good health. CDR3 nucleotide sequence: TGCAGTGCTAAACCTTGGGGACTCAGGGAGGCAGATACGCAGTATTTT. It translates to CSAKPWGLREADTQYF.